One sample yielded the 27 T cell receptor beta chains listed below, sequenced in a study of T cells after yellow fever vaccination. TCRdb recomputed calls from the 5' RACE reads with MiXCR, one row per CDR3 protein. This sample yields some 260,000 distinct CDR3 sequences, of which approximately 5.2% are seen a single time; less than 3.5% belongs to the top ten. The sequences come from CD4+ T cells sorted from PBMCs, collected on the day of the yellow fever booster vaccination. The receptors stem from a young man who received the YFV17D yellow fever vaccine.

The chain uses TRBV29-1 and TRBJ1-2; TRBD1 aligns across 7 bases. The junction had 3 bases not matched to a gene; V was cut back by 5 bases and J by 6 bases. This CDR3 region has 11 residues. Germline V gene data show CDR1 as SQVTM and CDR2 as ANQGSEA. CDR3 region: CSVRGGDGYTF. The CDR3 bases are TGCAGCGTTAGAGGGGGCGATGGCTACACCTTC. Full variable domain (outside the CDR3, taken from reference TRBV29-1 and TRBJ1-2): SAVISQKPSRDICQRGTSLTIQCQVDSQVTMMFWYRQQPGQSLTLIATANQGSEATYESGFVIDKFPISRPNLTFSTLTVSNMSPEDSSIYLCSVRGGDGYTFGSGTRLTVV.

The chain has TRBV3-1 and TRBJ2-7; 9 bases are a match to TRBD1. V lost 4 bases, J lost 9 bases, and 13 bases stayed unmatched. CDR1 LGHDT and CDR2 YNNKEL come from the germline V gene (reference sequence). The CDR3 consists of 15 residues. This chain's CDR3 is CASSPWDRDPSRQYF. The DNA of the CDR3 is TGTGCCAGCAGCCCCTGGGACAGGGATCCATCAAGGCAGTACTTC.

This clonotype was picked up a small number of times. The chain couples TRBV5-4 to TRBJ1-1; 7 bases map to TRBD1. Germline CDR1 reads SGHNT; CDR2 reads YYREEE (reference sequence). The J segment lost 3 bases and the V segment lost 4 bases, leaving 12 bases of the junction unmatched. This CDR3 spans 16 amino acids. CDR3 bases: TGTGCCAGCAGCGGAGGGGGCCGGGGAGCGGACACTGAAGCTTTCTTT. It specifies CASSGGGRGADTEAFF.

V gene TRBV20-1 combines with J gene TRBJ2-1, with 13 nucleotides matching TRBD2. This CDR3 has 17 amino acids. V shed 6 bases and J 4 bases; nucleotides not matched to a gene: 12. Germline values: CDR1 DFQATT, CDR2 SNEGSKA (reference sequence). Here the CDR3 DNA reads TGCAGTGCGCGGACAGCCGGGACTAGCGGGGCTTACAATGAGCAGTTCTTC. This gives the protein CSARTAGTSGAYNEQFF.

This clonotype was seen a few times. The CDR3 loop is CASSYTGPNQPQHF. For the CDR3, the DNA is TGTGCCAGCAGTTATACAGGGCCCAATCAGCCCCAGCATTTT. The chain employs TRBV6-2 or TRBV6-3 and TRBJ1-5, with D perhaps matching TRBD1 (6 bases). The germline V gene encodes CDR1 MNHEY and CDR2 SVGEGT. Trimming pared 3 bases from V and 3 bases from J, leaving 9 bases between. This CDR3 has 14 amino acids.

This clonotype was picked up a small number of times. V usage is TRBV5-1 and J usage is TRBJ2-3, with 8 bases identical to TRBD2. The CDR3 has 15 amino acids. J was trimmed by 0 bases and V by 8 bases; bases with no gene match: 8. Looked up from germline, CDR1 is SGHRS and CDR2 is YFSETQ. The CDR3 sequence: CASDASGSSTDTQYF. Here the CDR3 DNA reads TGCGCCAGTGATGCTAGCGGGTCTAGCACAGATACGCAGTATTTT.

In this sample, this clonotype turned up many times. The chain carries TRBV4-2 and TRBJ2-3, with D possibly being TRBD1 or TRBD2 (5 bases each). Between the trimmed V and J ends, which lost 2 bases and 2 bases, there was a span of 11 bases. Germline lookup yields CDR1 LGHNA and CDR2 YNFKEQ. This CDR3 contains 15 residues. The CDR3 protein is CASSQTGLDTDTQYF. The CDR3 nucleotides are TGTGCCAGCAGCCAAACAGGACTTGACACAGATACGCAGTATTTT.

This clonotype was observed at least ten times. V is TRBV9 and J is TRBJ2-7; D unclear. Germline assignment: CDR1 SGDLS and CDR2 YYNGEE. The CDR3 consists of 16 residues. V lost 0 bases and J lost 2, with 15 bases in between. DNA for the CDR3: TGTGCCAGCAGCGTAGTAATAACAGCACCCCCCTACGAGCAGTACTTC. It codes for CASSVVITAPPYEQYF.

This clonotype was observed a few times. The chain links TRBV5-8 to TRBJ2-1; D might be TRBD2 (6 bases). The CDR3 loop spans 13 amino acids. Trimming took off 0 bases at V and 10 bases at J, with 11 bases between the two ends. The germline V gene has CDR1 SGHTS and CDR2 YDEGEE. CDR3 protein: CASSLGWGGEQFF. The CDR3 bases are TGTGCCAGCAGCTTGGGCTGGGGAGGCGAGCAGTTCTTC.

The J gene is TRBJ2-1, the V gene TRBV9; D is perhaps TRBD2 (7 bases). This CDR3 is built from 14 residues. The germline V gene has CDR1 SGDLS and CDR2 YYNGEE. The germline V and J ends were trimmed by 1 base and 6 bases, with 11 bases remaining between them. This CDR3 is CASSVRAGANEQFF. DNA of the CDR3: TGTGCCAGCAGCGTAAGGGCGGGGGCCAATGAGCAGTTCTTC.

The rearrangement joins TRBV28 to TRBJ2-2, with D possibly TRBD1 on 5 matching bases. Looked up from germline, CDR1 is MDHEN and CDR2 is SYDVKM. The CDR3 has 13 residues. Trimming removed 7 bases from V and 6 bases from J, with 12 bases in between. CDR3 residues: CASNLDSPGELFF. The DNA for the CDR3 is TGTGCCAGCAACCTTGACAGTCCCGGGGAGCTGTTTTTT.

V gene TRBV7-9 combines with J gene TRBJ1-2; 7 bases agree with TRBD1. Germline trimming cut 3 bases from V and 7 bases from J; bases unmatched to any gene: 8. Germline CDR1 is SEHNR and CDR2 is FQNEAQ (reference sequence). The CDR3 length is 14 residues. This chain's CDR3 is CASSFSTGAAGYTF. The CDR3 nucleotides are TGTGCCAGCAGCTTTTCCACAGGGGCGGCTGGCTACACCTTC.

There are many counts of this clonotype. The V and J genes are TRBV18 and TRBJ2-3; 7 bases line up with TRBD2. The CDR3 spans 14 residues. Germline CDR1 and CDR2: KGHSH and LQKENI. Trimming removed 0 bases from V and 12 bases from J; junction bases left unmatched: 9. Written as DNA, the CDR3 is TGTGCCAGCTCACCACCTAGTCAGCGGGGTAGACAGTATTTT. Translated, it gives CASSPPSQRGRQYF. Full variable domain (missing parts from reference TRBV18 and TRBJ2-3): NAGVMQNPRHLVRRRGQEARLRCSPMKGHSHVYWYRQLPEEGLKFMVYLQKENIIDESGMPKERFSAEFPKEGPSILRIQQVVRGDSAAYFCASSPPSQRGRQYFGPGTRLTVL.

This clonotype was picked up a small number of times. The rearrangement uses TRBV2 and TRBJ1-2, with D maybe TRBD1 (6 bases). Germline CDR1 is SNHLY and CDR2 is FYNNEI. The CDR3 runs to 14 residues. Trimming removed 1 base from V and 3 bases from J, with 9 bases in between. The DNA for the CDR3 is TGTGCCAGCAGTGAAGAGGGGGGCTACTATGGCTACACCTTC. As protein: CASSEEGGYYGYTF.

This clonotype was counted between two and nine times. The chain has TRBV19 and TRBJ1-1; D uncertain. The ends were cut back, 3 bases at V and 6 bases at J, with 14 bases in the middle. From germline, CDR1 is LNHDA and CDR2 SQIVND (reference sequence). This CDR3 spans 14 amino acids. CDR3 sequence reads: CASSIFPSGAEAFF. The DNA of the CDR3 is TGTGCCAGTAGTATCTTCCCCTCAGGCGCTGAAGCTTTCTTT.

The CDR3 loop reads CASSFQGSMTEAFF. The CDR3, as DNA: TGCGCCAGCAGCTTTCAGGGTTCGATGACTGAAGCTTTCTTT. The chain is built from TRBV5-1 and TRBJ1-1, with a possible D match to TRBD1 (5 bases). The length of the CDR3 is 14 residues. Trimming shortened V by 2 bases and J by 5 bases, and 13 bases separated the two germline ends. Germline V gene sequence: CDR1 SGHRS, CDR2 YFSETQ. Looking up the rest from reference TRBV5-1 and TRBJ1-1 gives the full variable domain: KAGVTQTPRYLIKTRGQQVTLSCSPISGHRSVSWYQQTPGQGLQFLFEYFSETQRNKGNFPGRFSGRQFSNSRSEMNVSTLELGDSALYLCASSFQGSMTEAFFGQGTRLTVV.

The genes are TRBV6-5 and TRBJ2-5, with D perhaps TRBD2 (5 bases). V shed 5 bases and J shed 4 bases, with 20 bases lying between them. The germline V gene has CDR1 MNHEY and CDR2 SVGAGI. The CDR3 totals 16 residues. CDR3 protein: CASSSGWNWESETQYF. The CDR3 nucleotides are TGTGCCAGCAGTAGCGGTTGGAATTGGGAGTCAGAGACCCAGTACTTC.

This sequence joins TRBV11-3 and TRBJ2-2; 9 bases map to TRBD1. Germline V gives CDR1 SGHNT, CDR2 YENEEA. The CDR3 has 16 amino acids. The V and J ends lost 4 bases and 1 base, in that order; junction bases with no gene match: 4. CDR3 sequence: CASSSWTGENTGELFF. The CDR3 nucleotides read TGTGCCAGCAGCTCCTGGACAGGGGAGAACACCGGGGAGCTGTTTTTT. Combining the CDR3 with reference TRBV11-3 and TRBJ2-2 gives the whole variable domain EAGVVQSPRYKIIEKKQPVAFWCNPISGHNTLYWYLQNLGQGPELLIRYENEEAVDDSQLPKDRFSAERLKGVDSTLKIQPAELGDSAVYLCASSSWTGENTGELFFGEGSRLTVL.

The table lists this clonotype with a few counts. This chain joins TRBV10-3 and TRBJ2-3, with 8 bases aligning to TRBD2. The CDR3 spans 13 residues. V was clipped by 11 bases and J by 6 bases; unmatched bases: 10. Germline V gives CDR1 ENHRY, CDR2 SYGVKD. The CDR3 reads CAAVAGGADTQYF. In DNA form, the CDR3 reads TGTGCCGCCGTCGCCGGGGGGGCCGATACGCAGTATTTT.

Only a few counts were recorded for this clonotype. V is TRBV30 and J is TRBJ1-3, with a tentative D call TRBD1 (5 bases). Trimming left V 2 bases short and J 4 bases short, with 24 bases between. The length of the CDR3 is 18 residues. Germline CDR1 reads GTSNPN; CDR2 reads SVGIG (reference sequence). The CDR3 spells CAWSFASLWDRSGNTIYF. The CDR3 bases are TGTGCCTGGAGTTTCGCATCGTTGTGGGACCGCTCGGGAAACACCATATATTTT. Based on the CDR3 plus reference TRBV30 and TRBJ1-3, the full variable domain is SQTIHQWPATLVQPVGSPLSLECTVEGTSNPNLYWYRQAAGRGLQLLFYSVGIGQISSEVPQNLSASRPQDRQFILSSKKLLLSDSGFYLCAWSFASLWDRSGNTIYFGEGSWLTVV.

This CDR3 reads CASSLAGGQGGSYEQYF. For the CDR3, the DNA is TGTGCCAGCAGCTTAGCTGGGGGACAGGGGGGATCCTACGAGCAGTACTTC. The rearrangement uses TRBV7-9 and TRBJ2-7, with 11 bases aligning to TRBD1. The CDR3 loop spans 17 amino acids. Germline-derived CDR1 and CDR2 are SEHNR and FQNEAQ (reference sequence). J gave up 1 base and V 0 bases, and 5 bases lay outside the gene matches.

This clonotype was picked up many times. This sequence joins TRBV5-6 and TRBJ1-1; perhaps TRBD1 as D (5 bases). Germline CDR1 and CDR2: SGHDT and YYEEEE. V lost 4 bases, J lost 4 bases, and 8 bases lay in between. The CDR3 loop spans 12 amino acids. The CDR3 sequence is CASSLGVTEAFF. Here the CDR3 DNA reads TGTGCCAGCAGCCTGGGGGTCACTGAAGCTTTCTTT.

This clonotype showed up just a few times. V usage is TRBV11-1 and J usage is TRBJ2-7; D is unresolved. The CDR3 is 13 amino acids. Trimming cost V 1 base and J 4 bases, with 8 bases left between them. The germline V gene encodes CDR1 SGHAT and CDR2 FQDESV (reference sequence). The CDR3 here is CASSLVPGYEQYV. The DNA for the CDR3 is TGTGCCAGCAGCTTAGTCCCAGGTTACGAGCAGTACGTC.

This clonotype has ten or more counts. CDR3 sequence: CATAARVGNTEAFF. The CDR3 DNA sequence: TGTGCCACAGCAGCCCGGGTTGGGAACACTGAAGCTTTCTTT. V and J are TRBV15 and TRBJ1-1, with no clear D. This CDR3 comprises 14 residues. The germline V gene has CDR1 LNHNV and CDR2 YYDKDF (reference sequence). Trimming stripped 9 bases from V and 1 base from J, with 15 bases between.

This clonotype has only a few counts. CDR3 residues: CATSASGGAKVIGELFF. In nucleotides, the CDR3 is TGTGCCACCAGTGCCAGCGGGGGGGCCAAAGTCATCGGGGAGCTGTTTTTT. The chain joins TRBV24-1 to TRBJ2-2, with 10 bases aligning to TRBD2. The V and J ends lost 5 bases and 7 bases, in that order; junction bases with no gene match: 12. CDR1 is KGHDR and CDR2 is SFDVKD in the germline V gene. The CDR3 totals 17 residues.

V gene TRBV6-5 combines with J gene TRBJ1-2, with D possibly matching TRBD1 (6 bases). The germline gives CDR1 MNHEY, CDR2 SVGAGI. The CDR3 is made up of 15 amino acids. The ends were cut back, 7 bases at V and 0 bases at J, with 15 bases in the middle. The CDR3 sequence: CASNPSGTTNYGYTF. For the CDR3, the DNA is TGTGCCAGCAACCCGAGCGGGACAACTAACTATGGCTACACCTTC.

V usage is TRBV4-1 and J usage is TRBJ1-2, with D possibly being TRBD1 (6 bases). Germline V CDR1 and CDR2: MGHRA, YSYEKL. Trimming removed 3 bases at V and 3 bases at J, with 11 bases between. This CDR3 spans 14 amino acids. The CDR3 loop reads CASSQGGLDYGYTF. The CDR3 DNA reads as TGCGCCAGCAGCCAGGGGGGGCTAGACTATGGCTACACCTTC.